This T cell receptor (beta chain) was captured in a study of cytomegalovirus exposure and HLA in healthy donors. On the study more broadly: The study's early data release held some 85 million unique TCRs from HLA-typed donors. Study results and limitations: An assumption of roughly uniform sequencing depth across donors underlay the presence/absence analyses. Further analysis was carried out later, and it showed several of the most significant clusters appearing linked to common viral pathogens. Clonal expansion was found to be greater in HLA-associated TCR beta chains than in equally common others in a later analysis.

Primers: 60 Vbeta forward and 13 Jbeta reverse. The method was immunoSEQ multiplex PCR; TCRdb's version includes in-frame clones alone and lacks a portion of them. The table lists almost 200,000 clones, almost 85% of them singletons. Between the trimmed V and J ends, which lost 4 bases and 3 bases, there was a span of 4 bases. Germline CDR1 SGHDN, CDR2 FVKESK. The CDR3 is made up of 11 amino acids. Note on this clone: Its antigen is undetermined.

J is TRBJ2-7 and V is TRBV14; D ambiguous. The source material was PBMCs. This sequence originates from a woman aged 45 to 65 in good health and CMV-seronegative. The CDR3 nucleotides are TGTGCCAGCAGCCTCAGCTACGAGCAGTACTTC. Protein product: CASSLSYEQYF.